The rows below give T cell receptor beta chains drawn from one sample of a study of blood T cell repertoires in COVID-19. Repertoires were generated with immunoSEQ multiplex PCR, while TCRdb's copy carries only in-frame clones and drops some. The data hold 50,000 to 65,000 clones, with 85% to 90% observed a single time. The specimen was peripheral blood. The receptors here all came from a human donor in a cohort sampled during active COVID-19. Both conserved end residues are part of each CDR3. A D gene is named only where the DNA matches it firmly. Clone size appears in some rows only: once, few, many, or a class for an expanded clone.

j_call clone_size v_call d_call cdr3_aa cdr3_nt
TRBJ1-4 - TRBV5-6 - CASSLEVGRTTNEKLFF TGTGCCAGCAGCTTGGAAGTTGGGAGAACAACTAATGAAAAACTGTTTTTT
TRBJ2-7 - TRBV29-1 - CSVEIEGGRNYEQYF TGCAGCGTTGAAATAGAGGGAGGAAGGAACTACGAGCAGTACTTC
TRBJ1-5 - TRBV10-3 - CAISEPVGQPQHF TGTGCCATCAGTGAGCCGGTCGGTCAGCCCCAGCATTTT
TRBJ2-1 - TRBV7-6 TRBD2 CASNAGGIYNEQFF TGTGCCAGCAACGCGGGAGGTATTTACAATGAGCAGTTCTTC
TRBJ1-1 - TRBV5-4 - CASSLVGANTEAFF TGTGCCAGCAGCTTGGTTGGGGCTAACACTGAAGCTTTCTTT
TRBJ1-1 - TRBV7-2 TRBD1 CASSLTRGTEAFF TGTGCCAGCAGCTTAACCAGGGGGACTGAAGCTTTCTTT
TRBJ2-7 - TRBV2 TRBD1 CASSHRGSRYEQYF TGTGCCAGTTCACACAGGGGATCCCGTTACGAGCAGTACTTC
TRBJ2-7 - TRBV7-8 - CASSSSISYEQYF TGTGCCAGCAGCTCCAGTATTTCCTACGAGCAGTACTTC
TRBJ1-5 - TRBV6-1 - CASSEYRAGVGQPQHF TGTGCCAGCAGTGAATATCGGGCAGGGGTGGGACAGCCCCAGCATTTT
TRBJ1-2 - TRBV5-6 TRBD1 CASRLGQGALINGYTF TGTGCCAGCAGACTGGGACAGGGGGCTTTGATAAATGGCTACACCTTC
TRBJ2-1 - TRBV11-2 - CASSLDPPTSSYNEQFF TGTGCCAGCAGCTTAGATCCGCCGACAAGCTCCTACAATGAGCAGTTCTTC
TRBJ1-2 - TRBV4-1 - CASSQVPAGDNYGYTF TGCGCCAGCAGCCAAGTTCCGGCAGGCGATAACTATGGCTACACCTTC
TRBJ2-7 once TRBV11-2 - CASSLTTGYQEEQYF TGTGCCAGCAGCCTCACGACAGGTTACCAGGAGGAGCAGTACTTC
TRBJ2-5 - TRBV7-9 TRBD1 CASSFGDRGQETQYF TGTGCCAGCAGCTTTGGGGACAGGGGGCAGGAGACCCAGTACTTC
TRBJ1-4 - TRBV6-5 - CASSYSSTTNEKLFF TGTGCCAGCAGTTACTCGAGCACAACTAATGAAAAACTGTTTTTT
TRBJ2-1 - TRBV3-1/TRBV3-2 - CASSQDLPSIGNEQFF TGTGCCAGCAGCCAAGATCTCCCTAGTATCGGGAATGAGCAGTTCTTC
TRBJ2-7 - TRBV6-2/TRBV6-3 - CASSDNLASYEQYF TGTGCCAGCAGCGACAACCTCGCCTCCTACGAGCAGTACTTC
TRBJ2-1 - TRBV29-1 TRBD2 CSVVPGLADEQFF TGCAGCGTCGTCCCGGGACTAGCTGATGAGCAGTTCTTC
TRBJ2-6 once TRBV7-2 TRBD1 CASSSPPGQRSGANVLTF TGTGCCAGCAGCTCGCCTCCGGGACAGAGATCTGGGGCCAACGTCCTGACTTTC
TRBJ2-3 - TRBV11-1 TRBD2 CASSLLAGEPDTQYF TGTGCCAGCAGCTTATTGGCGGGGGAGCCAGATACGCAGTATTTT
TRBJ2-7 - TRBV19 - CASSISQSYEQYF TGTGCCAGTAGTATCTCACAGTCCTACGAGCAGTACTTC
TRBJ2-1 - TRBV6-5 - CASSYSGLQGQFF TGTGCCAGCAGTTACTCGGGGCTTCAGGGGCAGTTCTTC
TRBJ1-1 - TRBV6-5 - CASTFGWNTEAFF TGTGCCAGCACCTTCGGTTGGAACACTGAAGCTTTCTTT
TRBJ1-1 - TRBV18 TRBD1 CASSPPWDRARSEAFF TGTGCCAGCTCACCACCGTGGGACAGGGCTCGGTCTGAAGCTTTCTTT
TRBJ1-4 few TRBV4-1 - CASSQDGAGPNEKLFF TGCGCCAGCAGCCAAGATGGGGCAGGACCCAATGAAAAACTGTTTTTT
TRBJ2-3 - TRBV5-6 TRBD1 CASSLFMGQGTDTQYF TGTGCCAGCAGCTTGTTTATGGGACAGGGGACAGATACGCAGTATTTT
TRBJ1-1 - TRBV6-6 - CASSLRTARGVVAEAFF TGTGCCAGCAGTCTCCGTACCGCACGGGGGGTTGTCGCTGAAGCTTTCTTT
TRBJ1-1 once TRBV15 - CATSLGGNTEAFF TGTGCCACCAGTCTGGGGGGTAACACTGAAGCTTTCTTT
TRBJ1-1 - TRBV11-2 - CASIPRGSLMNTEAFF TGTGCCAGCATCCCCCGAGGCAGCCTGATGAACACTGAAGCTTTCTTT
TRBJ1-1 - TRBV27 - CASMKGMNTEAFF TGTGCCAGCATGAAGGGGATGAACACTGAAGCTTTCTTT
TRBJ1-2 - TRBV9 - CASSVAPDRSSPNYGYTF TGTGCCAGCAGCGTAGCCCCTGACAGGAGTTCTCCTAACTATGGCTACACCTTC
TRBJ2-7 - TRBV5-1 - CASTLNRDTDYEQYF TGCGCCAGCACCTTAAACCGGGACACGGACTACGAGCAGTACTTC
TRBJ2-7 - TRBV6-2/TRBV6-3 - CASSTTGREQYF TGTGCCAGCAGTACCACAGGGAGAGAGCAGTACTTC
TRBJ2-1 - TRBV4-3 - CASSQATSGYNEQFF TGCGCCAGCAGCCAAGCCACGAGTGGCTACAATGAGCAGTTCTTC
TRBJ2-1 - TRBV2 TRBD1 CASSDTTGGNEQFF TGTGCCAGCAGCGACACCACAGGGGGCAATGAGCAGTTCTTC
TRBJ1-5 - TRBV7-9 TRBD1 CASSQMSVTGEDQPQHF TGTGCCAGCAGCCAAATGTCCGTGACAGGGGAAGATCAGCCCCAGCATTTT
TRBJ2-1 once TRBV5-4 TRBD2 CASSPGLAGGNEQFF TGTGCCAGCAGCCCCGGACTAGCGGGGGGGAATGAGCAGTTCTTC
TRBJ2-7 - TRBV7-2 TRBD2 CASSRGGSGSGEQYF TGTGCCAGCAGCCGGGGGGGTAGCGGGAGTGGCGAGCAGTACTTC
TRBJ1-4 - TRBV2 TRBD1 CASRRQGGSEKLFF TGTGCCAGCAGGAGACAGGGGGGAAGTGAAAAACTGTTTTTT
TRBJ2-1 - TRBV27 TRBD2 CASSSLPGGGRTGGSYNEQFF TGTGCCAGCAGTTCCCTTCCGGGGGGGGGACGGACGGGAGGCTCCTACAATGAGCAGTTCTTC
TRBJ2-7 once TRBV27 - CASVPDTYEQYF TGTGCCAGCGTGCCCGACACCTACGAGCAGTACTTC
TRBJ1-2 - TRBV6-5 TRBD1 CASSRQGNYGYTF TGTGCCAGCAGTAGACAGGGAAACTATGGCTACACCTTC
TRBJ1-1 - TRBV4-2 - CASSQVRTGLMNTEAFF TGTGCCAGCAGCCAAGTTAGGACGGGACTTATGAACACTGAAGCTTTCTTT
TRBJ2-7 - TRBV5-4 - CASSLDLAYSYEQYF TGTGCCAGCAGCTTGGACCTGGCTTACTCCTACGAGCAGTACTTC
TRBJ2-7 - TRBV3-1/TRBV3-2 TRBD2 CASSHGLAGEAWSYEQYF TGTGCCAGCAGCCACGGACTAGCGGGAGAAGCATGGTCCTACGAGCAGTACTTC
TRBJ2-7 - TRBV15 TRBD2 CATSRVAGGYYEQYF TGTGCCACCAGCAGAGTAGCGGGAGGTTACTACGAGCAGTACTTC
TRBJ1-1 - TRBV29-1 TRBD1 CSVGGQGLTEAFF TGCAGCGTTGGGGGACAGGGGCTTACTGAAGCTTTCTTT
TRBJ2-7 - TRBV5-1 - CASSLSGTLSYEQYF TGCGCCAGCAGCTTGTCCGGGACTTTATCCTACGAGCAGTACTTC
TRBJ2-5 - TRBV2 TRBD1 CASSDRERETQYF TGTGCCAGCAGCGACAGGGAACGAGAGACCCAGTACTTC
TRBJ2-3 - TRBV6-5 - CASTPRGPWRDTQYF TGTGCCAGCACCCCACGAGGGCCGTGGAGAGATACGCAGTATTTT
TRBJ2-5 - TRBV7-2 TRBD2 CASSSRLAGEETQYF TGTGCCAGCAGCTCCAGACTAGCGGGGGAAGAGACCCAGTACTTC
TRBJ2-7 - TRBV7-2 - CASSLTGTPYEQYF TGTGCCAGCAGCTTGACCGGGACTCCCTACGAGCAGTACTTC
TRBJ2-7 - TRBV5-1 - CASSLGPNLPSYEQYF TGCGCCAGCAGCCTGGGCCCAAACTTACCATCCTACGAGCAGTACTTC
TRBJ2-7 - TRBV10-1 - CASSLMSSYEQYF TGCGCCAGCAGCCTCATGAGCTCCTACGAGCAGTACTTC
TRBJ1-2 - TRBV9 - CASSSNGPSYRVPGYGYTF TGTGCCAGCAGCTCCAACGGTCCATCGTACAGGGTTCCTGGCTATGGCTACACCTTC
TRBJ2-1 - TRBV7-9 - CASSPTVYEQFF TGTGCCAGCAGCCCGACAGTATATGAGCAGTTCTTC
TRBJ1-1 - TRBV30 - CAWSVSFTEAFF TGTGCCTGGAGTGTCAGTTTTACTGAAGCTTTCTTT
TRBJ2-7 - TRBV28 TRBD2 CASSLAVTTWGETGYEQYF TGTGCCAGCAGTCTAGCGGTTACTACATGGGGGGAGACGGGGTACGAGCAGTACTTC